A single sample gave rise to the 25 T cell receptor beta chains below, sequenced in a study of T cell repertoires in cytomegalovirus infection. Using its own MiXCR run on the reads, TCRdb lists one record per CDR3 protein. Of about half a million distinct CDR3 sequences listed, around a third are singletons. These TCRs are of unknown antigen specificity. The material sequenced was cultured PBMCs, taken from culture after CMV antigen stimulation. These receptors all come from a human donor in good health (CMV status not recorded). Some clones in this sample may be carry-over from other donors' samples.

This clonotype appeared a few times. The gene calls are TRBV27 and TRBJ2-7, with TRBD2 matching 8 bases. CDR1 MNHEY and CDR2 SMNVEV come from the germline V gene (reference sequence). Trimming took 5 bases from V and 2 from J; bases not matched to a gene: 5. This CDR3 is built from 14 residues. The CDR3 nucleotides read TGTGCCAGCAGTACCCAGCGGGAGCCCTACGAGCAGTACTTC. Amino acid sequence: CASSTQREPYEQYF.

This clonotype was picked up a small number of times. V gene TRBV7-2 combines with J gene TRBJ2-7, with TRBD2 matching over 10 bases. The V gene end was trimmed by 4 bases and the J gene end by 2 bases; junction bases not matched to a gene: 8. The CDR3 consists of 16 residues. Germline CDR1 SGHTA, CDR2 FQGNSA. This CDR3 reads CASSSDASGSPYEQYF. CDR3 nucleotide sequence: TGTGCCAGCAGCTCAGATGCTAGCGGGAGTCCCTACGAGCAGTACTTC.

The chain couples TRBV7-2 to TRBJ1-1; D is undetermined. The germline gives CDR1 SGHTA, CDR2 FQGNSA. The V and J ends lost 7 bases and 2 bases respectively, with 14 bases between them. CDR3 length: 14 amino acids. The CDR3 sequence is CASTTFATNTEAFF. The CDR3 nucleotides read TGTGCCAGCACCACGTTCGCGACTAACACTGAAGCTTTCTTT. Together with reference TRBV7-2 and TRBJ1-1, the CDR3 gives the full variable domain: GAGVSQSPSNKVTEKGKDVELRCDPISGHTALYWYRQSLGQGLEFLIYFQGNSAPDKSGLPSDRFSAERTGGSVSTLTIQRTQQEDSAVYLCASTTFATNTEAFFGQGTRLTVV.

The CDR3 DNA reads TGTGCCAGCTGTCCGGGACAGGGGGTAACCTACGAGCAGTACTTC. Protein sequence: CASCPGQGVTYEQYF. The J gene is TRBJ2-7, the V gene TRBV28; 11 bases fit TRBD1. The CDR3 extends over 15 amino acids. CDR1 is MDHEN, CDR2 SYDVKM, per germline. Trimming cost V 8 bases and J 2 bases; bases outside gene matches: 8.

This clonotype has more than one count but fewer than ten. The J gene is TRBJ2-1, the V gene TRBV7-6, with 7 nucleotides matching TRBD2. This CDR3 contains 13 residues. V dropped 2 bases and J dropped 10; count of bases not matched to a gene: 5. Germline CDR1 reads SGHVS; CDR2 reads FNYEAQ. The DNA of the CDR3 is TGTGCCAGCAGCTTAAAACCCGGGGGGGAGCAGTTCTTC. Protein: CASSLKPGGEQFF. The full variable domain, rest sourced from reference TRBV7-6 and TRBJ2-1, is GAGVSQSPRYKVTKRGQDVALRCDPISGHVSLYWYRQALGQGPEFLTYFNYEAQQDKSGLPNDRFSAERPEGSISTLTIQRTEQRDSAMYRCASSLKPGGEQFFGPGTRLTVL.

V is TRBV23-1 and J is TRBJ2-4; D is undetermined. TRBV23-1 has ORF status, its function being uncertain. V lost 0 bases and J 2 bases, leaving 20 bases between the germline ends. The CDR3 has 19 residues. CDR3 nucleotide sequence: TGCGCCAGCAGTCAATCGCCCAGGCTGGGGTCCTATACCAAAAACATTCAGTACTTC. This translates into CASSQSPRLGSYTKNIQYF.

This clonotype has only a few counts. The genes are TRBV6-2 or TRBV6-3 and TRBJ2-2, with 7 bases fitting TRBD2. This CDR3 comprises 17 residues. V dropped 0 bases and J dropped 4; count of bases not matched to a gene: 8. Germline assignment: CDR1 MNHEY and CDR2 SVGEGT. In DNA form, the CDR3 reads TGTGCCAGCAGTTACTCAGTTCTAGCGGCATCCACCGGGGAGCTGTTTTTT. Translating gives CASSYSVLAASTGELFF.

Of note for this clonotype: One end of the junction is discordant with germline, which a read error may explain. The chain uses TRBV5-3 and TRBJ2-3, with TRBD1 identical over 9 bases. TRBV5-3 is assigned to the ORF class and has an uncertain function. This CDR3 has 17 amino acids. The CDR3: CASSLVRGGQGMDTQYF. The CDR3 DNA reads as TGTGCCAGCAGCTTAGTGAGGGGGGGACAGGGAATGGATACGCAGTATTTT.

J is TRBJ2-1 and V is TRBV20-1; D is possibly TRBD1 (5 bases). V was pared by 0 bases and J by 2 bases, with 11 bases between. The CDR3 extends over 15 amino acids. Germline V gene lookup returns CDR1 DFQATT and CDR2 SNEGSKA (reference sequence). The CDR3 DNA reads TGCAGTGCTAGAGACAGGGATAGGACCTACAATGAGCAGTTCTTC. Residues: CSARDRDRTYNEQFF.

The chain carries TRBV20-1 and TRBJ2-5, with D possibly being TRBD1 or TRBD2 (5 bases each). This CDR3 region has 11 residues. The germline V and J ends were trimmed by 3 bases and 5 bases, with 7 bases remaining between them. CDR1 is DFQATT, CDR2 SNEGSKA, per germline (reference sequence). CDR3 loop: CSARGVETQYF. As DNA, the CDR3 is TGCAGTGCTAGGGGGGTGGAGACCCAGTACTTC.

The table lists this clonotype with a few counts. One junction end disagrees with the germline gene, perhaps due to a read error. V and J are TRBV7-7 and TRBJ2-2, with D unresolved. This CDR3 spans 13 amino acids. Germline V gene data show CDR1 as SSHAT and CDR2 as FNYEAQ (reference sequence). In DNA, the CDR3 is TGTGCTAGCAGCTTAACGAATAGCGGGGAGCTGTTTTTT. Its protein is CASSLTNSGELFF. Filled out from reference TRBV7-7 and TRBJ2-2, the complete variable domain reads GAGVSQSPRYKVTKRGQDVTLRCDPISSHATLYWYQQALGQGPEFLTYFNYEAQPDKSGLPSDRFSAERPEGSISTLTIQRTEQRDSAMYRCASSLTNSGELFFGEGSRLTVL.

This clonotype was counted many times. The CDR3 DNA reads as TGTGCCAGCAGCTTCCTGAAGGGGGGATTCAGGGATGAGCAGTTCTTC. It yields the protein CASSFLKGGFRDEQFF. The V gene is TRBV11-3, the J gene TRBJ2-1, with D perhaps TRBD1 or TRBD2 (6 bases each). The germline CDR1 and CDR2 sequences are SGHNT and YENEEA. The V end was cut by 3 bases, the J end by 8 bases, with 20 bases between. This CDR3 comprises 16 residues.

In this sample, this clonotype turned up a few times. The genes are TRBV7-3 and TRBJ2-7, with D unresolved. Between the trimmed V and J ends, which lost 2 bases and 6 bases, there was a span of 11 bases. The CDR3 runs 13 residues. Germline assignment: CDR1 SGHTA and CDR2 FQGTGA. This CDR3 is CASSLEGLGEQYF. CDR3 DNA sequence: TGTGCCAGCAGCTTAGAAGGGTTGGGCGAGCAGTACTTC.

The gene calls are TRBV28 and TRBJ2-7; TRBD1 matches 10 bases. The CDR3 totals 15 residues. J was trimmed by 7 bases and V by 5 bases; bases with no gene match: 11. Germline CDR1 is MDHEN and CDR2 is SYDVKM. The CDR3 DNA follows: TGTGCCAGCAGTAGCACCGGGACAGGGGTGGGTGAGCAGTACTTC. This sequence encodes CASSSTGTGVGEQYF.

This clonotype was detected ten times or more. This chain joins TRBV12-3 or TRBV12-4 and TRBJ2-7; TRBD1 matches 9 bases. The CDR3 extends over 16 amino acids. V was pared by 6 bases and J by 1 base, with 10 bases of the junction left unmatched. CDR3 in DNA: TGTGCCAGCAGCCCTGGACAGGGGCACTCTTCCTACGAGCAGTACTTC. Protein product: CASSPGQGHSSYEQYF.

The table lists this clonotype with a few counts. The rearrangement uses TRBV20-1 and TRBJ1-1; 7 nucleotides match TRBD1. Looked up from germline, CDR1 is DFQATT and CDR2 is SNEGSKA (reference sequence). The CDR3 is 19 amino acids. Trimming at V came to 1 base and at J to 3 bases, leaving 20 bases not matched to a gene. The CDR3 DNA is TGCAGTGCTAGAGGCCGGGACAGAGCCTTCGGGGGTGGGGACACTGAAGCTTTCTTT. Protein: CSARGRDRAFGGGDTEAFF.

This clonotype was observed a handful of times. This chain links TRBV9 with TRBJ2-5, with 8 bases fitting TRBD2. The germline gives CDR1 SGDLS, CDR2 YYNGEE. CDR3 length: 13 residues. Trimming cost V 0 bases and J 5 bases; bases outside gene matches: 0. CDR3 sequence: CASSVAGGETQYF. The CDR3 region has the DNA TGTGCCAGCAGCGTAGCGGGGGGGGAGACCCAGTACTTC.

This chain uses TRBV11-2 with TRBJ2-7, with a weak D call TRBD2 (5 bases). Germline assignment: CDR1 SGHAT and CDR2 FQNNGV. V shed 8 bases and J shed 0 bases, with 11 bases lying between them. The CDR3 is 13 residues long. CDR3 sequence reads: CASLRGSSYEQYF. CDR3 DNA: TGTGCCAGCCTTAGAGGGAGCTCCTACGAGCAGTACTTC.

Many counts were recorded for this clonotype. The rearrangement uses TRBV10-3 and TRBJ1-2; 8 positions agree with TRBD1. The junction had 1 base not matched to a gene; V was cut back by 2 bases and J by 2 bases. This CDR3 region has 14 residues. Germline V CDR1 and CDR2: ENHRY, SYGVKD. The CDR3 region has the DNA TGTGCCATCAGTGAGGGACAGGGAAACTATGGCTACACCTTC. Translated: CAISEGQGNYGYTF.

On this clonotype: A read error is possible here, since a much larger clone lies one base away. The chain combines TRBV9 with TRBJ1-6; 10 bases are a match to TRBD1. The CDR3 runs 15 residues. CDR1 and CDR2 (germline): SGDLS, YYNGEE. Trimming cost V 0 bases and J 6 bases; bases outside gene matches: 0. The CDR3 DNA follows: TGTGCCAGCAGCGTAGGGACAGGGGGTAATTCACCCCTCCACTTT. Amino acid sequence: CASSVGTGGNSPLHF.

This chain joins TRBV24-1 and TRBJ1-5; 8 bases map to TRBD1. The CDR3 spans 21 residues. V lost 3 bases to trimming and J lost 2 bases; unmatched junction nucleotides: 20. Per the germline V gene, CDR1 is KGHDR and CDR2 is SFDVKD. CDR3 protein: CATSDKGVGTGRFGRNQPQHF. In DNA form, the CDR3 reads TGTGCCACCAGTGATAAAGGGGTTGGGACAGGCAGGTTCGGACGCAATCAGCCCCAGCATTTT.

This clonotype has more than one count but fewer than ten. The chain joins TRBV4-3 to TRBJ2-1; unclear D gene. Germline values: CDR1 LGHNA, CDR2 YSLEER. CDR3 length equals 17 residues. Deletions cut 3 bases from V and 1 base from J, with 16 bases between. The CDR3 sequence is CASSHLGGALSYNEQFF. As DNA, the CDR3 is TGCGCCAGCAGCCACTTGGGCGGAGCTTTATCCTACAATGAGCAGTTCTTC.

V and J are TRBV7-9 and TRBJ1-1; D gene uncertain. The CDR3 spans 12 residues. The V and J ends lost 2 bases and 9 bases respectively, with 10 bases between them. Germline V gene sequence: CDR1 SEHNR, CDR2 FQNEAQ (reference sequence). CDR3 protein: CASSLLPGKAFF. As DNA, the CDR3 is TGTGCCAGCAGCTTACTGCCAGGTAAAGCTTTCTTT. Variable domain in full (rest from reference TRBV7-9 and TRBJ1-1): DTGVSQNPRHKITKRGQNVTFRCDPISEHNRLYWYRQTLGQGPEFLTYFQNEAQLEKSRLLSDRFSAERPKGSFSTLEIQRTEQGDSAMYLCASSLLPGKAFFGQGTRLTVV.

J is TRBJ2-7 and V is TRBV6-2 or TRBV6-3, with 7 bases fitting TRBD2. After removal of 2 bases from V and 3 bases from J, the junction contained 4 bases not matched to a gene. This CDR3 region has 14 residues. Germline CDR1 is MNHEY and CDR2 is SVGEGT. Here the CDR3 reads CASSYGGEDYEQYV. CDR3 nucleotide sequence: TGTGCCAGCAGTTACGGGGGGGAGGACTACGAGCAGTACGTC.

The V call is TRBV12-3 or TRBV12-4, the J call TRBJ2-7; TRBD1 might be the D (6 bases). The CDR3 runs to 17 residues. The ends were cut back, 5 bases at V and 1 base at J, with 21 bases in the middle. This CDR3 is CASSRLKSGTPSYEQYV. The CDR3 coding sequence is TGTGCCAGCAGTCGCCTGAAATCCGGGACACCGTCCTACGAGCAGTACGTC.